The clone carrying this T cell receptor (beta chain) has a single count. This sample was taken from a study of T cells in Graves' hyperthyroidism and ophthalmopathy. The wider study: Sampling of peripheral blood happened at initial diagnosis, prior to any treatment.

What was amplified from RNA transcripts were TCR beta CDR3 regions. The HTBI primer set was used in a first-round RT-PCR of the TCR CDR3. TCRdb reprocessed the multiplex PCR reads with MiXCR, giving one entry per CDR3 protein. The table includes about 350,000 distinct CDR3 sequences, roughly 13% detected once. This receptor was taken from a woman aged 25 to 45 with Graves' hyperthyroidism. Sequencing used blood.

In DNA form, the CDR3 reads TGTGCCAGCAGCTTAGCGCTGGGCAGGTACACTGAAGCTTTCTTT. It encodes CASSLALGRYTEAFF. V is TRBV7-9 and J is TRBJ1-1; no definite D call. Germline-derived CDR1 and CDR2 are SEHNR and FQNEAQ (reference sequence). The CDR3 covers 15 residues. V was clipped by 0 bases and J by 3 bases, with 11 bases between them.